Listed here are 30 T cell receptor beta chains from one sample, sequenced in a study of blood T cell repertoires in COVID-19. TCRdb's copy holds only in-frame clones and misses some; the assay was immunoSEQ multiplex PCR. Of roughly 350,000 clones listed, 85% to 90% are singletons. The sequencing sample was made of peripheral blood. The receptors were sampled from a woman in her seventies with COVID-19, enrolled during active disease.

The V gene is TRBV5-4, the J gene TRBJ2-3; a weak D match, TRBD1 (6 bases). V dropped 2 bases and J dropped 3 bases, with 13 bases sitting between them. Germline CDR1 and CDR2: SGHNT and YYREEE (reference sequence). This CDR3 is built from 15 residues. The CDR3 region has the DNA TGTGCCAGCAGCTTTCGTACAGGGCAAACAGATACGCAGTATTTT. The encoded protein is CASSFRTGQTDTQYF.

Only a few counts were recorded for this clone. This chain joins TRBV11-3 and TRBJ2-7; TRBD1 is a possible D gene (6 bases). CDR1 is SGHNT, CDR2 YENEEA, per germline. The CDR3 loop spans 14 amino acids. V shed 5 bases and J shed 6 bases, with 17 bases lying between them. The DNA of the CDR3 is TGTGCCAGCAGCCCGGGACACGGCGCGACCGAGCAGTACTTC. It yields the protein CASSPGHGATEQYF.

V and J are TRBV2 and TRBJ2-1, with a weak D call TRBD2 (7 bases). The germline V gene encodes CDR1 SNHLY and CDR2 FYNNEI. The CDR3 consists of 14 residues. The V end lost 6 bases, the J end lost 1 base, and 10 bases lay between the germline ends. CDR3 DNA sequence: TGTGCCAGCAGGGGAGGGGGGTCCTACAATGAGCAGTTCTTC. Residues: CASRGGGSYNEQFF.

This clone was recorded only once. This rearrangement joins TRBV5-1 to TRBJ2-1, with 8 bases that match TRBD1. CDR1 is SGHRS, CDR2 YFSETQ, per germline. The CDR3 consists of 13 residues. Trimming cost V 2 bases and J 12 bases; bases outside gene matches: 7. The DNA for the CDR3 is TGCGCCAGCAGCTTTGACAGGGGAGGAGGGCAGTTCTTC. Translating gives CASSFDRGGGQFF.

The rearrangement uses TRBV5-1 and TRBJ2-5; TRBD2 matches at 14 bases. The V gene end was trimmed by 0 bases and the J gene end by 4 bases; junction bases not matched to a gene: 2. CDR3 length: 16 residues. Germline values: CDR1 SGHRS, CDR2 YFSETQ. Here the CDR3 DNA reads TGCGCCAGCAGCTTGGTGACTAGCGGGGGGGCAGAGACCCAGTACTTC. Its protein is CASSLVTSGGAETQYF.

The chain recombines TRBV15 with TRBJ1-1, with 9 bases that match TRBD1. This CDR3 comprises 13 residues. Germline values: CDR1 LNHNV, CDR2 YYDKDF (reference sequence). Germline trimming cut 5 bases from V and 5 bases from J; bases unmatched to any gene: 3. The CDR3 loop reads CATSVGQGTEAFF. The CDR3 DNA reads TGTGCCACCAGCGTGGGACAGGGAACTGAAGCTTTCTTT.

V is TRBV23-1 and J is TRBJ2-5; 15 bases agree with TRBD2. TRBV23-1 is given ORF status, its function remaining uncertain. V gave up 0 bases and J gave up 5 bases; unmatched junction bases: 7. The CDR3 is 18 amino acids. The CDR3 here is CASSQSGTSGGKTETQYF. The CDR3, as DNA: TGCGCCAGCAGTCAATCGGGGACTAGCGGGGGGAAAACGGAGACCCAGTACTTC.

This chain connects TRBV7-9 to TRBJ1-1; no firm D call. V lost 9 bases, J lost 4 bases, and 27 bases lay in between. This CDR3 spans 17 amino acids. Per the germline V gene, CDR1 is SEHNR and CDR2 is FQNEAQ (reference sequence). Here the CDR3 DNA reads TGTGCCAGTACCCTAATGCGGGGAGGTCAACTAGGCACTGAAGCTTTCTTT. Its translation: CASTLMRGGQLGTEAFF.

This chain connects TRBV19 to TRBJ1-6; D may be TRBD1 (5 bases). The CDR3 spans 13 residues. Looked up from germline, CDR1 is LNHDA and CDR2 is SQIVND (reference sequence). The V end was cut by 7 bases, the J end by 10 bases, with 14 bases between. DNA of the CDR3: TGTGCCAGTACTCGTGAAGGGGAATCACCCCTCCACTTT. Amino acids: CASTREGESPLHF.

The V gene is TRBV9, the J gene TRBJ2-1; D is ambiguous. The CDR3 is 15 amino acids. Trimming removed 0 bases at V and 0 bases at J, with 7 bases between. Germline CDR1 reads SGDLS; CDR2 reads YYNGEE. CDR3 residues: CASSVAIHSYNEQFF. The DNA for the CDR3 is TGTGCCAGCAGCGTAGCTATCCACTCCTACAATGAGCAGTTCTTC. The variable domain in full, completed from reference TRBV9 and TRBJ2-1, reads DSGVTQTPKHLITATGQRVTLRCSPRSGDLSVYWYQQSLDQGLQFLIQYYNGEERAKGNILERFSAQQFPDLHSELNLSSLELGDSALYFCASSVAIHSYNEQFFGPGTRLTVL.

This chain uses TRBV4-3 with TRBJ2-7; perhaps TRBD1 as D (5 bases). CDR3 size: 14 residues. Germline V CDR1 and CDR2: LGHNA, YSLEER. V was trimmed by 0 bases and J by 3 bases, leaving 9 bases between them. The CDR3 region is CASSQDREYYEQYF. The DNA for the CDR3 is TGCGCCAGCAGCCAAGACAGGGAATACTACGAGCAGTACTTC.

The chain is built from TRBV7-2 and TRBJ2-2; D perhaps matches TRBD1 (6 bases). The germline CDR1 and CDR2 sequences are SGHTA and FQGNSA. Trimming removed 6 bases from V and 7 bases from J, with 18 bases in between. The CDR3 is 15 residues long. The CDR3 spells CASSLGLQGGGELFF. The CDR3 DNA follows: TGTGCCAGCAGTTTGGGGCTCCAAGGGGGCGGGGAGCTGTTTTTT.

The V call is TRBV18, the J call TRBJ2-7; D may be TRBD1 (6 bases). V was trimmed by 6 bases and J by 2 bases, leaving 20 bases between them. Germline values: CDR1 KGHSH, CDR2 LQKENI. The CDR3 length is 16 residues. The chain's CDR3 is CASSHPGVSSTYEQYF. For the CDR3, the DNA is TGTGCCAGCTCCCATCCAGGGGTAAGCTCAACCTACGAGCAGTACTTC. Full variable domain (rest looked up from reference TRBV18 and TRBJ2-7): NAGVMQNPRHLVRRRGQEARLRCSPMKGHSHVYWYRQLPEEGLKFMVYLQKENIIDESGMPKERFSAEFPKEGPSILRIQQVVRGDSAAYFCASSHPGVSSTYEQYFGPGTRLTVT.

CDR3 sequence (DNA): TGTGCCAGCAGTTTGGGCATCTACGAGCAGTACTTC. Translating gives CASSLGIYEQYF. V is TRBV12-3 or TRBV12-4 and J is TRBJ2-7, with no clear D. The CDR3 loop spans 12 amino acids. Trimming pared 3 bases from V and 3 bases from J, leaving 6 bases between.

CDR3 amino acids: CASSLGTDTGELFF. CDR3 coding DNA: TGTGCCAGCAGCTTAGGAACGGACACCGGGGAGCTGTTTTTT. V and J are TRBV11-3 and TRBJ2-2; D unclear. Germline CDR1 SGHNT, CDR2 YENEEA. Trimming shortened V by 1 base and J by 3 bases, and 6 bases separated the two germline ends. The CDR3 consists of 14 residues.

The chain is built from TRBV21-1 and TRBJ1-6; TRBD1 is the table's D call, not checked against the DNA. TRBV21-1 counts as a pseudogene. CDR3 length: 16 residues. The CDR3 sequence is CASSTKETGYNSPLHF. The DNA for the CDR3 is TGTGCCAGCAGCACCAAGGAGACAGGGTATAATTCACCCCTCCACTTT.

This chain connects TRBV7-9 to TRBJ2-3; 11 nucleotides match TRBD2. The length of the CDR3 is 16 residues. CDR1 is SEHNR, CDR2 FQNEAQ, per germline (reference sequence). Trimming cost V 2 bases and J 8 bases; bases outside gene matches: 9. Here the CDR3 DNA reads TGTGCCAGCAGCTTATCACTAGCGGGGGATTCGCTTACGCAGTATTTT. This gives the protein CASSLSLAGDSLTQYF.

This chain links TRBV5-1 with TRBJ2-1, with D possibly TRBD1 on 6 matching bases. Germline CDR1 reads SGHRS; CDR2 reads YFSETQ. V was pared by 4 bases and J by 10 bases, with 15 bases between. This CDR3 has 13 amino acids. The CDR3 DNA follows: TGCGCCAGCAGCCCGCAACAGGGCCTAGAGCAGTTCTTC. It is translated as CASSPQQGLEQFF.

The J gene is TRBJ2-3, the V gene TRBV6-5; a weak D match, TRBD2 (6 bases). Germline V lookup: CDR1 MNHEY, CDR2 SVGAGI. This CDR3 spans 15 amino acids. Trimming removed 7 bases at V and 5 bases at J, with 19 bases between. CDR3 region: CASKLGWGGRDTQYF. CDR3 nucleotides: TGTGCCAGCAAACTAGGGTGGGGAGGTCGAGATACGCAGTATTTT.

The chain recombines TRBV7-2 with TRBJ1-3, with TRBD1 matching over 7 bases. Germline values: CDR1 SGHTA, CDR2 FQGNSA. CDR3 length equals 14 residues. Germline trimming cut 3 bases from V and 4 bases from J; bases unmatched to any gene: 3. CDR3 protein: CASSLGQRGNTIYF. The CDR3, as DNA: TGTGCCAGCAGCTTGGGACAGCGCGGAAACACCATATATTTT.

This chain uses TRBV21-1 with TRBJ1-5; the D segment call TRBD1 is taken from the table without a DNA check. TRBV21-1 is assigned pseudogene status. The CDR3 is 16 residues long. The CDR3 sequence is CASSTGTARGNQPQHF. In DNA, the CDR3 is TGTGCCAGCAGCACGGGGACAGCGAGGGGCAATCAGCCCCAGCATTTT.

This chain connects TRBV18 to TRBJ1-2, with 7 bases lining up with TRBD1. J lost 8 bases, V lost 3 bases, and 12 bases had no gene match. This CDR3 contains 15 residues. Germline CDR1 reads KGHSH; CDR2 reads LQKENI. Here the CDR3 reads CASSPSRDSAGGYTF. CDR3 nucleotides: TGTGCCAGCTCACCTTCTCGGGACAGCGCAGGGGGCTACACCTTC. The full variable domain, completed using reference TRBV18 and TRBJ1-2, is NAGVMQNPRHLVRRRGQEARLRCSPMKGHSHVYWYRQLPEEGLKFMVYLQKENIIDESGMPKERFSAEFPKEGPSILRIQQVVRGDSAAYFCASSPSRDSAGGYTFGSGTRLTVV.

The chain carries TRBV4-1 and TRBJ2-3, with TRBD2 as a possible D gene (5 bases). Germline CDR1 reads MGHRA; CDR2 reads YSYEKL. This CDR3 is built from 13 residues. V was shortened by 3 bases and J by 4 bases, with 8 bases between the two germline ends. The CDR3 loop reads CASSHLAADTQYF. The CDR3 nucleotides are TGCGCCAGCAGCCATCTAGCCGCAGATACGCAGTATTTT.

The chain is built from TRBV28 and TRBJ2-1; D possibly corresponds to TRBD2 (5 bases). Germline CDR1 is MDHEN and CDR2 is SYDVKM. This CDR3 contains 14 residues. V lost 6 bases and J 7 bases, leaving 16 bases between the germline ends. CDR3 nucleotide sequence: TGTGCCAGCAGCCCAGGAGCGGCTAGGAATGAGCAGTTCTTC. It yields the protein CASSPGAARNEQFF. Using reference TRBV28 and TRBJ2-1 for the parts outside the CDR3, the full variable domain is DVKVTQSSRYLVKRTGEKVFLECVQDMDHENMFWYRQDPGLGLRLIYFSYDVKMKEKGDIPEGYSVSREKKERFSLILESASTNQTSMYLCASSPGAARNEQFFGPGTRLTVL.

This chain links TRBV9 with TRBJ1-1; TRBD1 matches 12 bases. Germline CDR1 reads SGDLS; CDR2 reads YYNGEE. J was trimmed by 4 bases and V by 3 bases; bases with no gene match: 7. The CDR3 is 16 residues long. The CDR3 loop reads CASSAGTGGWGTEAFF. CDR3 in DNA: TGTGCCAGCAGCGCCGGGACAGGGGGCTGGGGCACTGAAGCTTTCTTT.

The V call is TRBV24-1, the J call TRBJ1-5, with a possible D match to TRBD1 (6 bases). CDR1 and CDR2 (germline): KGHDR, SFDVKD. There are 15 residues in the CDR3. Between the trimmed V and J ends, which lost 7 bases and 4 bases, there was a span of 16 bases. The chain's CDR3 is CATSDPRGINQPQHF. CDR3 DNA sequence: TGTGCCACCAGCGACCCTAGGGGGATAAATCAGCCCCAGCATTTT.

The chain employs TRBV3-1 (or the pseudogene TRBV3-2) and TRBJ1-1; 7 bases line up with TRBD1. This CDR3 spans 15 amino acids. The germline gives CDR1 LGHDT, CDR2 YNNKEL (reference sequence). Losses at the gene ends were 0 bases for V and 2 bases for J; bases not matched to a gene: 3. This chain's CDR3 is CASSQDRGGNTEAFF. As DNA, the CDR3 is TGTGCCAGCAGCCAAGATCGAGGGGGCAACACTGAAGCTTTCTTT.

V and J are TRBV27 and TRBJ2-5; 9 bases are shared with TRBD2. The V segment lost 5 bases and the J segment 2 bases; nucleotides outside the gene matches: 3. The CDR3 spans 14 residues. CDR1 is MNHEY and CDR2 is SMNVEV in the germline V gene (reference sequence). CDR3 nucleotides: TGTGCCAGCAGTATCCTAGCGGGGCAAGAGACCCAGTACTTC. It specifies CASSILAGQETQYF.

V is TRBV28 and J is TRBJ1-2, with 8 bases that match TRBD1. The CDR3 contains 16 residues. The germline CDR1 and CDR2 sequences are MDHEN and SYDVKM. The trim removed 6 bases at V and 4 bases at J, leaving 13 bases unmatched. CDR3 region: CASSRGQGGYSYGYTF. In DNA, the CDR3 is TGTGCCAGCAGCCGTGGACAGGGAGGTTATTCCTATGGCTACACCTTC.

The chain has TRBV3-1 (or the pseudogene TRBV3-2) and TRBJ2-1, with no clear D. Trimming cost V 2 bases and J 0 bases, with 14 bases left between them. CDR3 length: 17 residues. CDR1 is LGHDT, CDR2 YNNKEL, per germline (reference sequence). This chain's CDR3 is CASSQYSRKTSYNEQFF. As DNA, the CDR3 is TGTGCCAGCAGCCAATACAGTAGGAAAACCTCCTACAATGAGCAGTTCTTC.